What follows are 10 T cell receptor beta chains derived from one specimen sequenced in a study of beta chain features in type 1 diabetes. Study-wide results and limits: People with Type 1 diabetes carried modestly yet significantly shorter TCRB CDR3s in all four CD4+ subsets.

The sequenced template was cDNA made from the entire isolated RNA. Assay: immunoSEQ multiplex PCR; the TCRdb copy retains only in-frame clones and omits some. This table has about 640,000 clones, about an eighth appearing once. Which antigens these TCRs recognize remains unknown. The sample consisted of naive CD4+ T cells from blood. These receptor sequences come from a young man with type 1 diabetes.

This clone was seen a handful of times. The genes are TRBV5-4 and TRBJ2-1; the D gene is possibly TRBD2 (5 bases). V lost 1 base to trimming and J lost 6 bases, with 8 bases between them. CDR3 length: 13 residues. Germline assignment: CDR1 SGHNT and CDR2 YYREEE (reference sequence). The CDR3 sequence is CASSLRTLNEQFF. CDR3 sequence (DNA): TGTGCCAGCAGCTTGCGGACTCTCAATGAGCAGTTCTTC.

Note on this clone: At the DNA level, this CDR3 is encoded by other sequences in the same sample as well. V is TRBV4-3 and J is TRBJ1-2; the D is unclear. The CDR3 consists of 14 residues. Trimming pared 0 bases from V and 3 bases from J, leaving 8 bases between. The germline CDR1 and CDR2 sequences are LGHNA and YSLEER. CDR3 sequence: CASSQDSGDYGYTF. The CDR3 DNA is TGCGCCAGCAGCCAAGATTCCGGGGACTATGGCTACACCTTC.

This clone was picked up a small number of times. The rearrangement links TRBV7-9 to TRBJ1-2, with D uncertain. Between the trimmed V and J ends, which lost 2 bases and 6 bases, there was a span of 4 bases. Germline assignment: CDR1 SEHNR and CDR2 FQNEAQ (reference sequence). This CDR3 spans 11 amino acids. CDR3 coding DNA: TGTGCCAGCAGCTTATTGGATGGCTACACCTTC. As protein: CASSLLDGYTF.

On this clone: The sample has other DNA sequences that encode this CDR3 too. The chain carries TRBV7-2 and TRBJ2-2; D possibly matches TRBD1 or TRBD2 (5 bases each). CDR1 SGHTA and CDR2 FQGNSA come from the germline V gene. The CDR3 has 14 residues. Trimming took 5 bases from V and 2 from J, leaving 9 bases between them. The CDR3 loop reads CASSLGTNTGELFF. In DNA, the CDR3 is TGTGCCAGCAGCCTAGGGACCAACACCGGGGAGCTGTTTTTT.

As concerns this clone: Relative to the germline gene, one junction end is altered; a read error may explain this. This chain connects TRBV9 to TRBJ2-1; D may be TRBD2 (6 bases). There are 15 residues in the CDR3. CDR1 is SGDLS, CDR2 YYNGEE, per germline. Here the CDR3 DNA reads TGTGCCGGCAGCGTAGCTGGAGGGGACTACAATGAGCAGTTCTTC. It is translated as CAGSVAGGDYNEQFF.

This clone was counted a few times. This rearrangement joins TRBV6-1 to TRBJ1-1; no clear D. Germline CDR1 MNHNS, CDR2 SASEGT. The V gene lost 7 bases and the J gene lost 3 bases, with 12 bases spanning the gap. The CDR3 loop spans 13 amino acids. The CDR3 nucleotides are TGTGCCAGCACCGGACGTGTGGACACTGAAGCTTTCTTT. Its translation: CASTGRVDTEAFF.

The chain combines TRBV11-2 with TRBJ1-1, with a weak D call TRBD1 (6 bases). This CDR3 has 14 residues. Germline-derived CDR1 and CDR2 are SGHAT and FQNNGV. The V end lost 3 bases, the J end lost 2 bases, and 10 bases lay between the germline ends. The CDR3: CASSFLGANTEAFF. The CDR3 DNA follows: TGTGCCAGCAGCTTCCTGGGGGCCAACACTGAAGCTTTCTTT.

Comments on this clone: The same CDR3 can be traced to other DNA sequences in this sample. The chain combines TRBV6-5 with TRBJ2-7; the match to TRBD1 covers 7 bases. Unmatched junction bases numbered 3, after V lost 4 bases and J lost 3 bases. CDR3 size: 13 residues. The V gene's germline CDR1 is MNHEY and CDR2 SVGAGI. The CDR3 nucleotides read TGTGCCAGCAGTTTGGGACAGAGCTACGAGCAGTACTTC. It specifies CASSLGQSYEQYF.

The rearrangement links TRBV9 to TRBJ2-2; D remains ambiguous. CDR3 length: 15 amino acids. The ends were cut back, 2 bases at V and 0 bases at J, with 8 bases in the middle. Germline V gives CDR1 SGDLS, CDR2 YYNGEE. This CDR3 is CASSVGLANTGELFF. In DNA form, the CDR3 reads TGTGCCAGCAGCGTGGGCCTAGCGAACACCGGGGAGCTGTTTTTT.

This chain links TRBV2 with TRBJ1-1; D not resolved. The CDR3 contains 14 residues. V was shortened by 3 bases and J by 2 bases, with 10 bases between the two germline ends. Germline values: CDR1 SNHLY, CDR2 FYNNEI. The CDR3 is CASSDSVANTEAFF. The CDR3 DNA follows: TGTGCCAGCAGTGATTCGGTGGCTAACACTGAAGCTTTCTTT.